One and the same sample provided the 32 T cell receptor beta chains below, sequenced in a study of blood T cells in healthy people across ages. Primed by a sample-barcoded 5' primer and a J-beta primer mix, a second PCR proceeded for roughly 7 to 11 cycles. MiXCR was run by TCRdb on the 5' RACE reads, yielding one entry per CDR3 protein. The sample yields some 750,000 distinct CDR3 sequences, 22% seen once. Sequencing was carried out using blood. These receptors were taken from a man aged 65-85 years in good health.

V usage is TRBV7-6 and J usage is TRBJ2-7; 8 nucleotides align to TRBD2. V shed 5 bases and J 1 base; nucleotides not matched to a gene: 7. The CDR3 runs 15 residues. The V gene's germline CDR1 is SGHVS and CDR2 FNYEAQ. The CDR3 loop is CASSPRTSSSYEQYF. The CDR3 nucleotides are TGTGCCAGCAGCCCCCGGACTAGCTCGTCCTACGAGCAGTACTTC.

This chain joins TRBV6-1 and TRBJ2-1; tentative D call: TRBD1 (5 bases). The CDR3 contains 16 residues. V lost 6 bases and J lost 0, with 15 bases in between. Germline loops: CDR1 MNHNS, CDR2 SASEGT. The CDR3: CASRIDRPSSYNEQFF. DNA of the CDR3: TGTGCCAGCAGGATCGACAGACCAAGCTCCTACAATGAGCAGTTCTTC.

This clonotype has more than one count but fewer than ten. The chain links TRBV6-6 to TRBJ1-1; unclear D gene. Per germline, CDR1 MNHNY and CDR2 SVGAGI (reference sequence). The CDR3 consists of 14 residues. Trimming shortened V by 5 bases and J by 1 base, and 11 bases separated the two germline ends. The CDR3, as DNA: TGTGCCAGCAGTACTACAACGAAGAACACTGAAGCTTTCTTT. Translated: CASSTTTKNTEAFF.

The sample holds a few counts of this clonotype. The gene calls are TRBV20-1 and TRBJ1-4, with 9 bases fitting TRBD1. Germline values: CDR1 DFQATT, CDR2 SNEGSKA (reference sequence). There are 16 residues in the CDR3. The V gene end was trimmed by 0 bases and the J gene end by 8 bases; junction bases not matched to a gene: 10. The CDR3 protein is CSARDSVGQGWEKLFF. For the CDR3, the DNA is TGCAGTGCTAGAGATTCTGTCGGACAGGGGTGGGAAAAACTGTTTTTT.

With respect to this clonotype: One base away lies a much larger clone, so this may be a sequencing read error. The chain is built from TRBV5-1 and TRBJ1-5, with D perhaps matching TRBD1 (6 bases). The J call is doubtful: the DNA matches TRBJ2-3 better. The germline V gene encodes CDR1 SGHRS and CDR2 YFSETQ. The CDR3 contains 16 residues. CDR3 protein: CASSLQGSPSNQPQYF. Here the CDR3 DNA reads TGCGCCAGCAGCTTACAGGGATCACCTAGCAATCAGCCCCAGTATTTT.

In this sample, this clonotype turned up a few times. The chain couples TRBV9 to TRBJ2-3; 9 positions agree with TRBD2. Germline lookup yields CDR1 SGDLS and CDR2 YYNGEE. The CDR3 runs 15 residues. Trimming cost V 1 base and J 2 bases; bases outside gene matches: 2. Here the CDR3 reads CASSVLAGPTDTQYF. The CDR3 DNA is TGTGCCAGCAGCGTACTAGCGGGACCCACAGATACGCAGTATTTT. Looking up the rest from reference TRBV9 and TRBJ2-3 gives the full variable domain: DSGVTQTPKHLITATGQRVTLRCSPRSGDLSVYWYQQSLDQGLQFLIQYYNGEERAKGNILERFSAQQFPDLHSELNLSSLELGDSALYFCASSVLAGPTDTQYFGPGTRLTVL.

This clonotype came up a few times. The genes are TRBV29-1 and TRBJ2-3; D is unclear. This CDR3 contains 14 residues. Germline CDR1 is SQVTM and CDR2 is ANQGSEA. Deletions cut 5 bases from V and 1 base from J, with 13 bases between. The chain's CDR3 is CSVPPGVGTDTQYF. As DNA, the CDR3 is TGCAGCGTTCCACCCGGTGTCGGCACAGATACGCAGTATTTT.

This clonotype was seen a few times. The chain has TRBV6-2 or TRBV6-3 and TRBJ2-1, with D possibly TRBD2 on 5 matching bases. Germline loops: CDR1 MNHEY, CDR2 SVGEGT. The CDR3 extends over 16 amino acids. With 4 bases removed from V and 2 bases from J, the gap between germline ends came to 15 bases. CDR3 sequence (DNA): TGTGCCAGCAGTTTCCTCGCAGAGGGAGCCTACAATGAGCAGTTCTTC. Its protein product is CASSFLAEGAYNEQFF.

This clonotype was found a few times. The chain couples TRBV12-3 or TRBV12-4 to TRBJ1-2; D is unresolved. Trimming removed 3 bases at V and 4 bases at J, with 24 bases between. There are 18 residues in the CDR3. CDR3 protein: CASSFAGVAPHLGYGYTF. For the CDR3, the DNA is TGTGCCAGCAGTTTTGCGGGTGTGGCCCCGCACTTGGGCTATGGCTACACCTTC.

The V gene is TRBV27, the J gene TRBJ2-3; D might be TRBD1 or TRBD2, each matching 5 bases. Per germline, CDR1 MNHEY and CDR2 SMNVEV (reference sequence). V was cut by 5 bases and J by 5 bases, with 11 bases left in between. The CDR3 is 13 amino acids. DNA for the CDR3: TGTGCCAGCAGTGAGGGGCGCGTAGATACGCAGTATTTT. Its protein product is CASSEGRVDTQYF.

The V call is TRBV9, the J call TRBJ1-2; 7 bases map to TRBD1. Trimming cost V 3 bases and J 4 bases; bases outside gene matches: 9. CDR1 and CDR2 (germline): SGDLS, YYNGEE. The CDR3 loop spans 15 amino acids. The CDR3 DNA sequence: TGTGCCAGCAGCGCGGGACAGACAACGCCCTATGGCTACACCTTC. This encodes CASSAGQTTPYGYTF. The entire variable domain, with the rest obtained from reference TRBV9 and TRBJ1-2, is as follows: DSGVTQTPKHLITATGQRVTLRCSPRSGDLSVYWYQQSLDQGLQFLIQYYNGEERAKGNILERFSAQQFPDLHSELNLSSLELGDSALYFCASSAGQTTPYGYTFGSGTRLTVV.

CDR3 loop: CASSLLDIDQPQHF. The CDR3 coding sequence is TGTGCCAGCAGTTTGTTGGACATAGATCAGCCCCAGCATTTT. The V gene is TRBV12-3 or TRBV12-4, the J gene TRBJ1-5; D is possibly TRBD1 (5 bases). The CDR3 totals 14 residues. The V end was cut by 3 bases, the J end by 5 bases, with 11 bases between.

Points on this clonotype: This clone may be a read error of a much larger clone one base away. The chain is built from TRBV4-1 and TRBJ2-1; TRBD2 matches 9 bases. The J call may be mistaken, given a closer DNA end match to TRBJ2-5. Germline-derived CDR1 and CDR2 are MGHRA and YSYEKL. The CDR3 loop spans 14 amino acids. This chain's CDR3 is CASSPGLAQESQYF. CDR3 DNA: TGCGCCAGCAGCCCGGGACTAGCCCAAGAGTCCCAGTACTTC.

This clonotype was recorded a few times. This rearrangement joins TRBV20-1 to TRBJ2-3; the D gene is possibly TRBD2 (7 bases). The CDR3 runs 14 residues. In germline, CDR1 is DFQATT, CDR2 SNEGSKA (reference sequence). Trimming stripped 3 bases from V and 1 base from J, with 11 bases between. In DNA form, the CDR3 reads TGCAGTGCTAGTGTGGGGGGGCGCACAGATACGCAGTATTTT. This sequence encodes CSASVGGRTDTQYF.

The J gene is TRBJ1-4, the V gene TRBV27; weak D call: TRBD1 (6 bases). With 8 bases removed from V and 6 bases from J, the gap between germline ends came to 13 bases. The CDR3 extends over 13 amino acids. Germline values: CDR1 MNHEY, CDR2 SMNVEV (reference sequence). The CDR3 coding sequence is TGTGCCAGCCGGACCGGGACATATGAAAAACTGTTTTTT. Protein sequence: CASRTGTYEKLFF. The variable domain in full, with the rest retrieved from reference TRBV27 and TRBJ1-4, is EAQVTQNPRYLITVTGKKLTVTCSQNMNHEYMSWYRQDPGLGLRQIYYSMNVEVTDKGDVPEGYKVSRKEKRNFPLILESPSPNQTSLYFCASRTGTYEKLFFGSGTQLSVL.

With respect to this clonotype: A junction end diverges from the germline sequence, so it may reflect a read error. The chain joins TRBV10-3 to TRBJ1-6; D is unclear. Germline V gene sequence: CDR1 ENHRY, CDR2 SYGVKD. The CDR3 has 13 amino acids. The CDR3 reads CAINEIQESPLHF. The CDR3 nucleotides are TGTGCCATCAATGAGATCCAGGAGTCACCCCTCCACTTT.

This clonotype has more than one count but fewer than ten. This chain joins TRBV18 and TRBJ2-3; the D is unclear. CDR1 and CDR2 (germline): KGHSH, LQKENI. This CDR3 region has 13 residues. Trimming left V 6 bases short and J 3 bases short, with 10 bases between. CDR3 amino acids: CASSSTLTDTQYF. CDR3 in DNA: TGTGCCAGCTCCTCCACTTTGACAGATACGCAGTATTTT.

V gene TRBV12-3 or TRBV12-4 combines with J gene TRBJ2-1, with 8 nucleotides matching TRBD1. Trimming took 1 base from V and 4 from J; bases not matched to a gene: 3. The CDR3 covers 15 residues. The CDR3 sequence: CASSLDRGIYNEQFF. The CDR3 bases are TGTGCCAGCAGTTTAGACAGGGGGATTTACAATGAGCAGTTCTTC.

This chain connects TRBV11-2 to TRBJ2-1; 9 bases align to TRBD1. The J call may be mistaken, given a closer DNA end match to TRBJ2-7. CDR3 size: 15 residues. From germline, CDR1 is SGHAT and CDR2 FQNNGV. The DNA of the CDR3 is TGTGCCAGCCGTTCCTTGGGACAGGGTATATCCGAGCAGTACTTC. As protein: CASRSLGQGISEQYF.

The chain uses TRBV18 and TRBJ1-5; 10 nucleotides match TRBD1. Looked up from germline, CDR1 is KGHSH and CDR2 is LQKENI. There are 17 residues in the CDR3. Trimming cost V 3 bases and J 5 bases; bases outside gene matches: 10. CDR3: CASSPTGGGLDYQPQHF. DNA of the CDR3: TGTGCCAGCTCACCGACAGGGGGCGGGTTGGATTATCAGCCCCAGCATTTT.

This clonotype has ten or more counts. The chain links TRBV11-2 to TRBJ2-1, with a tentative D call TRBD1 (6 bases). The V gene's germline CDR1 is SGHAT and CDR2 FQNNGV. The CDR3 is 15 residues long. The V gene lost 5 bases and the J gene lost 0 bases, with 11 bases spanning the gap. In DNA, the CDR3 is TGTGCCAGCAGCGTCGGGACACACTCCTACAATGAGCAGTTCTTC. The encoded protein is CASSVGTHSYNEQFF.

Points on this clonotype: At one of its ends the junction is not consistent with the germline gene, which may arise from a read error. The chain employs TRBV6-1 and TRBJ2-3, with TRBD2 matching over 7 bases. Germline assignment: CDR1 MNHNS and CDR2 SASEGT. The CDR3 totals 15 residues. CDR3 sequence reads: CASGEVAGETDTQYF. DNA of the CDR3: TGTGCCAGCGGTGAGGTGGCGGGGGAAACAGATACGCAGTATTTT.

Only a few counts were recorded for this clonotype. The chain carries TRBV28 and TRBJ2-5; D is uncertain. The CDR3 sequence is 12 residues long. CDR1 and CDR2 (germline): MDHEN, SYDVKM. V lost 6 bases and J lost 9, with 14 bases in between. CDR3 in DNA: TGTGCCAGCAGAACCTCGATCCTGGCCCAGTACTTC. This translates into CASRTSILAQYF. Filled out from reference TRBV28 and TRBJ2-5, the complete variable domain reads DVKVTQSSRYLVKRTGEKVFLECVQDMDHENMFWYRQDPGLGLRLIYFSYDVKMKEKGDIPEGYSVSREKKERFSLILESASTNQTSMYLCASRTSILAQYFGPGTRLLVL.

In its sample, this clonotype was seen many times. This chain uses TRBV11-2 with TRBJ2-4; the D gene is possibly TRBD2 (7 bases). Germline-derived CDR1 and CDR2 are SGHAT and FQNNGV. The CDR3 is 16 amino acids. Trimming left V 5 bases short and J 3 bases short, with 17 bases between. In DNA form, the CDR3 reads TGTGCCAGCAGCGGAGCCTCGGGGGGCATCAAAAACATTCAGTACTTC. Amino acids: CASSGASGGIKNIQYF.

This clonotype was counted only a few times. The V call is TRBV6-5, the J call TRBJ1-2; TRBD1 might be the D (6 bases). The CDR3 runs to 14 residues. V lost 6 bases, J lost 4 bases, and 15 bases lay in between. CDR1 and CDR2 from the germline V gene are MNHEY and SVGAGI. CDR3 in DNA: TGTGCCAGCAGGCTTACCGGGACAAGCTATGGCTACACCTTC. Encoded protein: CASRLTGTSYGYTF.

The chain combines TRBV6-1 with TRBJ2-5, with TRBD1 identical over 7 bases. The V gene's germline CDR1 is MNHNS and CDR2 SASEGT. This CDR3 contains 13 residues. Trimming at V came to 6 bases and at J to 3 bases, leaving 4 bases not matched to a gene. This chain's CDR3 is CASRIQGKETQYF. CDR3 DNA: TGTGCCAGCAGAATACAGGGGAAAGAGACCCAGTACTTC.

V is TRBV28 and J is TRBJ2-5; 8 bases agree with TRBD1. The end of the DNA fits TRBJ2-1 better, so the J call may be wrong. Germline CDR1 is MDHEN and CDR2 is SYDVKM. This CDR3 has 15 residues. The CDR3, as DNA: TGTGCCAGCAGTTTATATGACAGGGGTTTGTCGAAACAGTTCTTC. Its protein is CASSLYDRGLSKQFF.

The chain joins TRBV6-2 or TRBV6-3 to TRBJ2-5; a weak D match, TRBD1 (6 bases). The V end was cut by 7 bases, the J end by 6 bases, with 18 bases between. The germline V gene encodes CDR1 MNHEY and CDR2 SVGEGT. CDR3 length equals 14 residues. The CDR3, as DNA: TGTGCCAGCAACACCGATCAGGGGAGTCAGACCCAGTACTTC. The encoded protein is CASNTDQGSQTQYF.

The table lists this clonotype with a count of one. In DNA form, the CDR3 reads TGTGCCAGCAGTTTAATGGCCTCCGCAGATACGCAGTATTTT. This sequence encodes CASSLMASADTQYF. The chain is built from TRBV12-3 or TRBV12-4 and TRBJ2-3; D is uncertain. The CDR3 is 14 residues long. Trimming removed 2 bases at V and 4 bases at J, with 10 bases between.

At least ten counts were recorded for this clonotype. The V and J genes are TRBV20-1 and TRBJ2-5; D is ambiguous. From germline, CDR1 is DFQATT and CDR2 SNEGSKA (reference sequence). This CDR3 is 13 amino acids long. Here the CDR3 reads CSQEPSDQETQYF. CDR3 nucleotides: TGCAGCCAGGAGCCTAGTGACCAAGAGACCCAGTACTTC.

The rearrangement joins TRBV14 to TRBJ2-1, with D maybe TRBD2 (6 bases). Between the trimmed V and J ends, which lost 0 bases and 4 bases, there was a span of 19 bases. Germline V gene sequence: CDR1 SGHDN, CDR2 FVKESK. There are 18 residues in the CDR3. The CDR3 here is CASSQDKRELSYYNEQFF. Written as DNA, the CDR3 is TGTGCCAGCAGCCAAGATAAACGGGAGCTCAGTTATTACAATGAGCAGTTCTTC.

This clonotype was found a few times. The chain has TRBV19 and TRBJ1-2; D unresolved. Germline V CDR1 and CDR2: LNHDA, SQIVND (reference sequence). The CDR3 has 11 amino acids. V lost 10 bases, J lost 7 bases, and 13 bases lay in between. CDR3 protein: CATANIAGYTF. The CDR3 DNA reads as TGTGCCACAGCGAATATTGCTGGCTACACCTTC.